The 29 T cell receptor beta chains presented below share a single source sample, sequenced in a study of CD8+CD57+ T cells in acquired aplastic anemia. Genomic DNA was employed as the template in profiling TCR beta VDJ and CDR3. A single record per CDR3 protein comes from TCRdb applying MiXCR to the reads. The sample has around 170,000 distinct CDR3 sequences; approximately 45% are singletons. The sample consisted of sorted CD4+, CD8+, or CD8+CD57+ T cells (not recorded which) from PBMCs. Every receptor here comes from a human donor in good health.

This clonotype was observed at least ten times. The CDR3 DNA follows: TGTGCCAGCAGTGCCGGGACAGTTAGCTCCTATAATTCACCCCTCCACTTT. Residues: CASSAGTVSSYNSPLHF. This chain joins TRBV12-3 or TRBV12-4 and TRBJ1-6; 7 nucleotides agree with TRBD1. Losses at the gene ends were 5 bases for V and 0 bases for J; bases not matched to a gene: 7. The CDR3 consists of 17 residues.

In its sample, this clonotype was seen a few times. The CDR3 nucleotides read TGTGCCAGCAGCGGAACCGCGACAGGGTACAATTCACCCCTCCACTTT. Translation gives CASSGTATGYNSPLHF. V usage is TRBV7-9 and J usage is TRBJ1-6; 7 nucleotides align to TRBD1. Per germline, CDR1 SEHNR and CDR2 FQNEAQ (reference sequence). V was pared by 5 bases and J by 7 bases, with 11 bases of the junction left unmatched. The CDR3 spans 16 residues.

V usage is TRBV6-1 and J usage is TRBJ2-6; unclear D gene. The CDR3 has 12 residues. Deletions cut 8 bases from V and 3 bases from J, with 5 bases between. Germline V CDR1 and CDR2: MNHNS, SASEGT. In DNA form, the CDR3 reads TGTGCCAGCGGGGTTGGGGCCAACGTCCTGACTTTC. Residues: CASGVGANVLTF.

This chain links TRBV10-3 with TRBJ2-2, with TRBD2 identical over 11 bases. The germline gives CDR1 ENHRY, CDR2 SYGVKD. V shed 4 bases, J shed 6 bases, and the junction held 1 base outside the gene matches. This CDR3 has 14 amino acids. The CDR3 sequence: CAISGLAGSGELFF. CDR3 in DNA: TGTGCCATCAGTGGACTAGCGGGGTCCGGGGAGCTGTTTTTT.

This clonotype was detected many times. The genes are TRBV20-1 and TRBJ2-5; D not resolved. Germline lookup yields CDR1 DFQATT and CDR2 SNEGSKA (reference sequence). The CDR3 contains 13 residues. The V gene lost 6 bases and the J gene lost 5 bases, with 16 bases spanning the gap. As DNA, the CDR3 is TGCAGTGCCACAAGCCCGAATCGTGAGACCCAGTACTTC. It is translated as CSATSPNRETQYF.

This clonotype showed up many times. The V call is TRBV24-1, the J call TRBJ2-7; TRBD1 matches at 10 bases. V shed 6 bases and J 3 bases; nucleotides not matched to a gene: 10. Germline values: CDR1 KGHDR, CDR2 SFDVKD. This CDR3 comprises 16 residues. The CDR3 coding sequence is TGTGCCACCAGTTCAATCCGGGACAGGGGAAACTACGAGCAGTACTTC. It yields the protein CATSSIRDRGNYEQYF.

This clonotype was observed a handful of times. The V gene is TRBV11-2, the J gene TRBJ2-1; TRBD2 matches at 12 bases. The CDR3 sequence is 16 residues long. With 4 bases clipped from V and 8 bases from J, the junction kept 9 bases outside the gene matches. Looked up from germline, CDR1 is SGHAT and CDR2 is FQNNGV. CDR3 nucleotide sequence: TGTGCCAGCAGCTCCCGGACTAGCGGGACCCGCCATGAGCAGTTCTTC. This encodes CASSSRTSGTRHEQFF.

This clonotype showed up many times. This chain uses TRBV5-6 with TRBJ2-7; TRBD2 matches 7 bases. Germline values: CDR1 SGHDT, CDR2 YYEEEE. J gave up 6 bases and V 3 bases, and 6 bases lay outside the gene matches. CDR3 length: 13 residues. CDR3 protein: CASSSVGRREQYF. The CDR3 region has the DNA TGTGCCAGCAGCTCTGTCGGGAGGCGCGAGCAGTACTTC. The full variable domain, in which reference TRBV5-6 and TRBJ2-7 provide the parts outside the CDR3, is DAGVTQSPTHLIKTRGQQVTLRCSPKSGHDTVSWYQQALGQGPQFIFQYYEEEERQRGNFPDRFSGHQFPNYSSELNVNALLLGDSALYLCASSSVGRREQYFGPGTRLTVT.

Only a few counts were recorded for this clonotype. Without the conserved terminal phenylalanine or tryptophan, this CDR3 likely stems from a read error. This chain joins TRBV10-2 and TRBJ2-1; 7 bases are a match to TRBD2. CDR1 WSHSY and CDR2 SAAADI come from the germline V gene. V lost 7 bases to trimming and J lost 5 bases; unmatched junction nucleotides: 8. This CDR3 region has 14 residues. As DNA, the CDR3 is TGCGCCAGCACCCCTGGCGGGAGAAACAATGAGCAGTTCCTC. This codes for CASTPGGRNNEQFL.

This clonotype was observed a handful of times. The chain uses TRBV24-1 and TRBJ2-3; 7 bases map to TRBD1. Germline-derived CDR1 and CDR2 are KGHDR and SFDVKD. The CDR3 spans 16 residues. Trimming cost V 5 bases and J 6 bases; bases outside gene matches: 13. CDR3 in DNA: TGTGCCACCAGTGCACTAAGGGGGCCTGAAGAGGATACGCAGTATTTT. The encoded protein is CATSALRGPEEDTQYF.

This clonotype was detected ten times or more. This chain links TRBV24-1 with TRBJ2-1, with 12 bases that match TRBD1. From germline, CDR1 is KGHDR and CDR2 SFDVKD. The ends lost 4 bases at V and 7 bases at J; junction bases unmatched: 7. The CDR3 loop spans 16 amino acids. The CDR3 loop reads CATSDPGQGAWNEQFF. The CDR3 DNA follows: TGTGCCACCAGTGACCCGGGACAGGGGGCATGGAATGAGCAGTTCTTC.

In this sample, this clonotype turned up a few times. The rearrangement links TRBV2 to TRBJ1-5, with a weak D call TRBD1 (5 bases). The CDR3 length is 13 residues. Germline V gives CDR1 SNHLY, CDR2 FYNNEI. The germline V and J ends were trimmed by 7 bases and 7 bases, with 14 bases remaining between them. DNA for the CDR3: TGTGCCAGCAATGGGGGGGGATGGCAGCCCCAGCATTTT. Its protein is CASNGGGWQPQHF.

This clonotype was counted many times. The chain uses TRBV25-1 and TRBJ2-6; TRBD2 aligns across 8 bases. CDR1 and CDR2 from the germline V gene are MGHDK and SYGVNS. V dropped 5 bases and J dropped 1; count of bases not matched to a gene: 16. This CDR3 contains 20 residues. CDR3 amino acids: CASSPTRGGGLWSGANVLTF. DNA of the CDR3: TGTGCCAGCAGTCCAACCCGGGGGGGAGGGCTATGGTCTGGGGCCAACGTCCTGACTTTC.

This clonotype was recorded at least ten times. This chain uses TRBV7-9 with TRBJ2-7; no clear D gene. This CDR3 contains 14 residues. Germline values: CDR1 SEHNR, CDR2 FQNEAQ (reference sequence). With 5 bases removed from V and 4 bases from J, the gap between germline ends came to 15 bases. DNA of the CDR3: TGTGCCAGCAGCCGGACCAAGAGTGAATACGAGCAGTACTTC. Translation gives CASSRTKSEYEQYF.

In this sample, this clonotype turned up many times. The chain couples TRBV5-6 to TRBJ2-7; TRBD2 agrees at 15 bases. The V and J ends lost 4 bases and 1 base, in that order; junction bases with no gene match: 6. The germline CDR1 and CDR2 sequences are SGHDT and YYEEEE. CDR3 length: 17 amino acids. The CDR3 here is CASSRTSGRVLSYEQYF. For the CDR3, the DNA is TGTGCCAGCAGCAGGACTAGCGGGAGGGTCCTTTCCTACGAGCAGTACTTC.

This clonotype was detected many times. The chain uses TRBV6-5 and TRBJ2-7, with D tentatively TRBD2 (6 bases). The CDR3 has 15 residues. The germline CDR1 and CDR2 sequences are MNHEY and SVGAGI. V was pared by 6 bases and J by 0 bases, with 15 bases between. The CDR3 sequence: CASRNSGGDSYEQYF. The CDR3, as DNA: TGTGCCAGCAGAAACAGCGGAGGGGACTCCTACGAGCAGTACTTC.

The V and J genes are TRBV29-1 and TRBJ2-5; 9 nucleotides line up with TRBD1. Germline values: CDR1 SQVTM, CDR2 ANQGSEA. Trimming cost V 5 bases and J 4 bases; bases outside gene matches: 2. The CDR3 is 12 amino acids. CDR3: CSVQTGGETQYF. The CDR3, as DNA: TGCAGCGTTCAGACAGGGGGAGAGACCCAGTACTTC.

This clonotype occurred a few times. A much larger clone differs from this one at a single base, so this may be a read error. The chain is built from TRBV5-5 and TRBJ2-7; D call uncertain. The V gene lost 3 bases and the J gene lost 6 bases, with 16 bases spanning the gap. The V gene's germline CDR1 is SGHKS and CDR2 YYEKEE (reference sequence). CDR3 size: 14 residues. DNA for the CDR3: TGTGCCAGCAGCTCCTGGATAGGTCTTAGCGAGCAGTACTTC. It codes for CASSSWIGLSEQYF.

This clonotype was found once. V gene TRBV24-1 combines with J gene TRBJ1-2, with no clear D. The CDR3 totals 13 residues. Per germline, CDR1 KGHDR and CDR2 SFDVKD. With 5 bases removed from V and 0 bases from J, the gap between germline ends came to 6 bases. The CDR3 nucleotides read TGTGCCACCAGTGCACCTTCTAACTATGGCTACACCTTC. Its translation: CATSAPSNYGYTF.

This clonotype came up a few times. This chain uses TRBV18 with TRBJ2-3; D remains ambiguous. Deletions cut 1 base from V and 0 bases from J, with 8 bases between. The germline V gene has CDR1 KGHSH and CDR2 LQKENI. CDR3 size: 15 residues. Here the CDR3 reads CASSPLGQSTDTQYF. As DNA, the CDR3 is TGTGCCAGCTCACCACTCGGGCAGAGCACAGATACGCAGTATTTT.

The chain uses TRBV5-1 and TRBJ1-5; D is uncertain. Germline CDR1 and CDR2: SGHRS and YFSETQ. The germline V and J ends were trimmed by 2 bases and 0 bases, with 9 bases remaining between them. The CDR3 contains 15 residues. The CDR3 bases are TGCGCCAGCAGCTTAGAGGGTACTAGCAATCAGCCCCAGCATTTT. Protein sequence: CASSLEGTSNQPQHF.

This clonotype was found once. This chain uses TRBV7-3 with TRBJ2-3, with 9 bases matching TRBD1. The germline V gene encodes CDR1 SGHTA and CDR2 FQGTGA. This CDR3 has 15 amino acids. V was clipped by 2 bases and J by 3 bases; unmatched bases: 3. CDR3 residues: CASSLGTGLTDTQYF. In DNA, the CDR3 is TGTGCCAGCAGCTTAGGGACAGGGTTGACAGATACGCAGTATTTT.

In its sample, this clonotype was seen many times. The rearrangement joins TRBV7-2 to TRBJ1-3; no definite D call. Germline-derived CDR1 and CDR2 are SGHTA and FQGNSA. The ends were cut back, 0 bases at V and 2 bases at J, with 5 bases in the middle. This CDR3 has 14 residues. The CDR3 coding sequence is TGTGCCAGCAGCTTAGCCACACCTGGAAACACCATATATTTT. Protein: CASSLATPGNTIYF.

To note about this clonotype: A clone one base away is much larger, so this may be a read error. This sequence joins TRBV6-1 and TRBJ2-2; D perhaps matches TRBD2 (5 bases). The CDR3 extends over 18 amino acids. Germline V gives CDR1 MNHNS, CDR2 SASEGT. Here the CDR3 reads CASSDRIWATRNTGELLF. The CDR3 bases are TGTGCCAGCAGTGATCGTATATGGGCGACAAGGAACACCGGGGAGCTGTTGTTT.

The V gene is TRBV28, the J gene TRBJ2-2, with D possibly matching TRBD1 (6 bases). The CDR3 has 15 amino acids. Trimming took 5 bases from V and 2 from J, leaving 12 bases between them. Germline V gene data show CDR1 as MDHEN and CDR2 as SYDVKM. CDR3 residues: CASSGQLHNTGELFF. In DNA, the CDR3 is TGTGCCAGCAGTGGACAGCTCCATAACACCGGGGAGCTGTTTTTT.

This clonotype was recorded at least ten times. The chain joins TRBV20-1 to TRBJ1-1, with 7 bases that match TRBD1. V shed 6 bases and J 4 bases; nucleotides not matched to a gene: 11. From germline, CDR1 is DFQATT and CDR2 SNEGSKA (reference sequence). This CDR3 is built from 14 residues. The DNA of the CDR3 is TGCAGTGCCTTCGAGGGGGCGGCGAGCACTGAAGCTTTCTTT. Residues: CSAFEGAASTEAFF.

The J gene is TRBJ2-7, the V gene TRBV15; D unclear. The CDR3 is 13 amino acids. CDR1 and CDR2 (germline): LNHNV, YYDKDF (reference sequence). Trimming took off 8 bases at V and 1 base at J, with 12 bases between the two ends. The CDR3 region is CATGPGLSYEQYF. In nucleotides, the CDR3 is TGTGCCACCGGTCCCGGGTTATCCTACGAGCAGTACTTC.

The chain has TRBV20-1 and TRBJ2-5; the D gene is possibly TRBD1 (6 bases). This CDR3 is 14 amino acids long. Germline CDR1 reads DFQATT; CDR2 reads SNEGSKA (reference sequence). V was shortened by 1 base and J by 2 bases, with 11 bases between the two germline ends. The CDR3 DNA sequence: TGCAGTGCTAGAGCCCCGGACAGACAAGAGACCCAGTACTTC. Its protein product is CSARAPDRQETQYF.

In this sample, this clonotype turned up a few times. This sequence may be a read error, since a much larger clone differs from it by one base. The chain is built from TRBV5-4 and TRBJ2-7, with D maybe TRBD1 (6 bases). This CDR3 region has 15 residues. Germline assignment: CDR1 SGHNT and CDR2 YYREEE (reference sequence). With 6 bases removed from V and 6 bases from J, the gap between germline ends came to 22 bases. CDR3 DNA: TGTGCCAGCAAGGGAGAAGGGGGTCTCGCCGGCGAGCAGTACTTC. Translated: CASKGEGGLAGEQYF.